Listed below are T cell receptor beta chains from one sample, sequenced in a study of blood T cell repertoires in COVID-19. Generated by immunoSEQ multiplex PCR, the TCRdb table keeps only in-frame clones and is missing some. The repertoire consists of 150,000 to 200,000 clones, with around 85% occurring once and the leading ten covering under 2.5%. Material for sequencing was peripheral blood. These receptor sequences come from an older man with active or convalescent COVID-19. CDR3s include the opening cysteine and the closing phenylalanine or tryptophan. The D gene is left open where the match is weak. Expanded clones get a size class; other rows say once, few or many, or leave the size out.

clone size: .
J gene: TRBJ1-1
V gene: TRBV18
D gene: TRBD1
CDR3 protein: CASSGQGAGMNTEAFF
CDR3 DNA: TGTGCCAGCTCAGGACAGGGGGCCGGCATGAACACTGAAGCTTTCTTT

clone size: few
J gene: TRBJ2-2
V gene: TRBV30
D gene: .
CDR3 protein: CAGALRQPNTGELFF
CDR3 DNA: TGTGCCGGGGCTCTGAGACAACCGAACACCGGGGAGCTGTTTTTT

clone size: .
J gene: TRBJ2-2
V gene: TRBV19
D gene: TRBD2
CDR3 protein: CASSILAGAIGELFF
CDR3 DNA: TGTGCCAGTAGTATTTTAGCGGGAGCTATCGGGGAGCTGTTTTTT

clone size: .
J gene: TRBJ2-7
V gene: TRBV7-6
D gene: TRBD1
CDR3 protein: CASSPLAGGSYEQYF
CDR3 DNA: TGTGCCAGCAGCCCTCTTGCAGGGGGAAGCTACGAGCAGTACTTC

clone size: .
J gene: TRBJ2-5
V gene: TRBV28
D gene: .
CDR3 protein: CASRAGGQGKETQYF
CDR3 DNA: TGTGCCAGCAGGGCGGGGGGACAGGGTAAAGAGACCCAGTACTTC

clone size: .
J gene: TRBJ2-1
V gene: TRBV18
D gene: .
CDR3 protein: CASSPQVSGYNEQFF
CDR3 DNA: TGTGCCAGCTCACCCCAGGTGTCAGGGTACAATGAGCAGTTCTTC

clone size: .
J gene: TRBJ2-1
V gene: TRBV3-1/TRBV3-2
D gene: .
CDR3 protein: CASSQGTSGNNEQFF
CDR3 DNA: TGTGCCAGCAGCCAAGGTACCAGCGGTAACAATGAGCAGTTCTTC

clone size: .
J gene: TRBJ1-2
V gene: TRBV4-3
D gene: .
CDR3 protein: CASSQGTMANYGYTF
CDR3 DNA: TGCGCCAGCAGCCAAGGTACCATGGCAAACTATGGCTACACCTTC

clone size: .
J gene: TRBJ2-1
V gene: TRBV11-2
D gene: TRBD1
CDR3 protein: CASSLQGAYNEQFF
CDR3 DNA: TGTGCCAGCAGCTTACAGGGGGCTTACAATGAGCAGTTCTTC

clone size: .
J gene: TRBJ2-3
V gene: TRBV7-8
D gene: TRBD1
CDR3 protein: CASSRLDRGASWDTQYF
CDR3 DNA: TGTGCCAGCAGCCGATTGGACAGGGGGGCTTCTTGGGATACGCAGTATTTT

clone size: .
J gene: TRBJ1-1
V gene: TRBV2
D gene: .
CDR3 protein: CASSEQGPEAFF
CDR3 DNA: TGTGCCAGCAGTGAGCAGGGCCCCGAAGCTTTCTTT

clone size: .
J gene: TRBJ2-3
V gene: TRBV7-9
D gene: .
CDR3 protein: CASSSADTQYF
CDR3 DNA: TGTGCCAGCAGTTCAGCAGATACGCAGTATTTT

clone size: .
J gene: TRBJ2-1
V gene: TRBV28
D gene: .
CDR3 protein: CASINEQFF
CDR3 DNA: TGTGCCAGCATAAATGAGCAGTTCTTC

clone size: .
J gene: TRBJ1-3
V gene: TRBV5-4
D gene: TRBD1
CDR3 protein: CASSFRTGGSGNTIYF
CDR3 DNA: TGTGCCAGCAGCTTCAGGACAGGGGGCTCTGGAAACACCATATATTTT

clone size: .
J gene: TRBJ2-7
V gene: TRBV7-8
D gene: .
CDR3 protein: CASSLAGGKGGRNAYEQYF
CDR3 DNA: TGTGCCAGCAGCTTAGCGGGAGGTAAAGGTGGGAGGAACGCCTACGAGCAGTACTTC

clone size: .
J gene: TRBJ2-7
V gene: TRBV20-1
D gene: .
CDR3 protein: CSARKGYEQYF
CDR3 DNA: TGCAGTGCTCGAAAGGGGTACGAGCAGTACTTC

clone size: .
J gene: TRBJ2-1
V gene: TRBV28
D gene: TRBD1
CDR3 protein: CASSPQDRGSYNEQFF
CDR3 DNA: TGTGCCAGCAGTCCACAGGACAGGGGCTCCTACAATGAGCAGTTCTTC